This T cell receptor (beta chain) originates from a study of control samples from healthy donors and cancer patients (dated by TCRdb to 2019 to 2021). To prepare the library, the immunoSEQ multiplex PCR assay was applied. The clones in this table, taken by TCRdb from immuneACCESS, are in-frame only. Not every clone is retained; where verified, under half of the shortfall comes from an unresolved V gene, and the cause of the rest is unknown. The sample table contains 150,000 to 180,000 clones; only one count was recorded for 90% to 95% of them. The top ten clones comprise approximately 6% of the sample. With respect to this clone: Its target antigen remains unknown. Base qualities are not at hand, and no much larger clone is one base apart.

The germline V gene (reference sequence) sets CDR1 to MNHEY and CDR2 to SMNVEV. The CDR3 has 16 amino acids, counting the end cysteine and phenylalanine. The only DNA kept is the CDR3, 48 bases in frame from the first base. Trimming accounts for 3 bases at V and 0 bases at J, while the number of junction bases matched to no gene is 7. Input material: blood. The chain was built from TRBV27 and TRBJ1-2; 7 bases in between match TRBD1. This receptor was identified in a man in his forties in good health. CDR3 protein: CASSFRGGRANYGYTF. The base sequence is TGTGCCAGCAGTTTTAGAGGGGGCAGAGCTAACTATGGCTACACCTTC.